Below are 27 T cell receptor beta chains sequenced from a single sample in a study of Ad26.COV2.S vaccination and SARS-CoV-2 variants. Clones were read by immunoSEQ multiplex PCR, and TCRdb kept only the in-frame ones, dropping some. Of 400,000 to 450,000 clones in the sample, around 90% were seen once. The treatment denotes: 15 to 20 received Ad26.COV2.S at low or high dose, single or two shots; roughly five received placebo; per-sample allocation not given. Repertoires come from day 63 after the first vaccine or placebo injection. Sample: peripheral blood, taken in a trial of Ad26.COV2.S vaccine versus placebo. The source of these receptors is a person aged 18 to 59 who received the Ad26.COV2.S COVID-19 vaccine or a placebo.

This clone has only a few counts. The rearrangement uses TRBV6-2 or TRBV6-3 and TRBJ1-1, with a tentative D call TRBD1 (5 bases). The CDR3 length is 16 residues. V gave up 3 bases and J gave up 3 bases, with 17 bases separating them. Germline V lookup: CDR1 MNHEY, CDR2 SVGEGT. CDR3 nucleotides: TGTGCCAGCAGTTATCTGAAGGGGATTAAGTACACTGAAGCTTTCTTT. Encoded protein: CASSYLKGIKYTEAFF.

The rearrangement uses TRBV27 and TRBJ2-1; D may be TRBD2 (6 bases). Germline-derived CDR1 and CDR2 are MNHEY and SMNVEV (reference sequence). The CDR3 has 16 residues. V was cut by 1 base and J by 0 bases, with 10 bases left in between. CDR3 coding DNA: TGTGCCAGCAGTTTATGGGTAGCGGACTCCTACAATGAGCAGTTCTTC. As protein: CASSLWVADSYNEQFF.

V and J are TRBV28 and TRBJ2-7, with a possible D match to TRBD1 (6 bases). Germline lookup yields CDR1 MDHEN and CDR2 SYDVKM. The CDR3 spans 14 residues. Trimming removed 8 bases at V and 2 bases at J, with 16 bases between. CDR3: CASLTPDRTYEQYF. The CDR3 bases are TGTGCCAGCCTTACCCCTGACAGGACCTACGAGCAGTACTTC.

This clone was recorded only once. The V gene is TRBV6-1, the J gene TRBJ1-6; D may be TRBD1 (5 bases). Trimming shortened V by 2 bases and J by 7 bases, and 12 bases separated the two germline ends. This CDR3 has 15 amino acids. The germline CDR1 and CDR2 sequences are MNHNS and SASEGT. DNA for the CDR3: TGTGCCAGCAGTGAATACGGGGGAGGGAATTCACCCCTCCACTTT. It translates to CASSEYGGGNSPLHF.

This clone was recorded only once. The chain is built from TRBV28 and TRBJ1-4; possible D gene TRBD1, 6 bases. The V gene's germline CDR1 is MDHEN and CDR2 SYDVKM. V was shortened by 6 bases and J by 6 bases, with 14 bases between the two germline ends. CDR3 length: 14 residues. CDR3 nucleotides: TGTGCCAGCAGAAGGGGGTCGTGGGATGAAAAACTGTTTTTT. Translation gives CASRRGSWDEKLFF.

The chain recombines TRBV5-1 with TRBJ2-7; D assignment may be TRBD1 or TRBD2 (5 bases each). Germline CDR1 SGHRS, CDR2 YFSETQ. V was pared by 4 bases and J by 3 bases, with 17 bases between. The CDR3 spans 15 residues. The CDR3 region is CASSPVGLAGYEQYF. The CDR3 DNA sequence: TGCGCCAGCAGCCCGGTGGGGCTAGCTGGCTACGAGCAGTACTTC. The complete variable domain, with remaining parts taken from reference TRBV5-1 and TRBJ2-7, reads KAGVTQTPRYLIKTRGQQVTLSCSPISGHRSVSWYQQTPGQGLQFLFEYFSETQRNKGNFPGRFSGRQFSNSRSEMNVSTLELGDSALYLCASSPVGLAGYEQYFGPGTRLTVT.

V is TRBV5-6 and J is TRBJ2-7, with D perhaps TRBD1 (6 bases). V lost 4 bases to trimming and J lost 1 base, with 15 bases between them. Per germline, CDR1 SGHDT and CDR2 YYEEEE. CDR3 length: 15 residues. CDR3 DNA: TGTGCCAGCAGCATTGGATCGGACAGATCCTACGAGCAGTACTTC. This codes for CASSIGSDRSYEQYF.

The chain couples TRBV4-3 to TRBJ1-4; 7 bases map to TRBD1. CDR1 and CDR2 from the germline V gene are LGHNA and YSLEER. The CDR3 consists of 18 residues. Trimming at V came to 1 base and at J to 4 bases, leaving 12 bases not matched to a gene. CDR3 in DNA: TGCGCCAGCAGCCAAGCCCCCCCGCCCAGGGGGTATAATGAAAAACTGTTTTTT. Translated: CASSQAPPPRGYNEKLFF.

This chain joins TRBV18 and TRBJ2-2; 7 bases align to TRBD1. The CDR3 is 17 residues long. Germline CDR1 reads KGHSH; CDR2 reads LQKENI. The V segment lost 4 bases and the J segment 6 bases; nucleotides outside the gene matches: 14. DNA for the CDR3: TGTGCCAGCTCACTTCTGGTTCTCCAGGGGGATTCCGGGGAGCTGTTTTTT. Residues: CASSLLVLQGDSGELFF.

CDR3 residues: CASSDVDSGNSYEQYF. CDR3 nucleotide sequence: TGTGCCAGTAGTGATGTGGATAGCGGGAACTCCTACGAGCAGTACTTC. The chain carries TRBV19 and TRBJ2-7, with 8 bases lining up with TRBD2. Germline CDR1 is LNHDA and CDR2 is SQIVND (reference sequence). The CDR3 has 16 amino acids. J gave up 0 bases and V 5 bases, and 9 bases lay outside the gene matches. Together with reference TRBV19 and TRBJ2-7, the CDR3 gives the full variable domain: DGGITQSPKYLFRKEGQNVTLSCEQNLNHDAMYWYRQDPGQGLRLIYYSQIVNDFQKGDIAEGYSVSREKKESFPLTVTSAQKNPTAFYLCASSDVDSGNSYEQYFGPGTRLTVT.

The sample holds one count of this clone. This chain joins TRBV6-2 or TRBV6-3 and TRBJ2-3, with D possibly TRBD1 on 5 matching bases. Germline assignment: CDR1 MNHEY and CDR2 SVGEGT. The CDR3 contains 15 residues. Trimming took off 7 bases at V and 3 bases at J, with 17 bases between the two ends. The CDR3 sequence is CASTPWGSSTDTQYF. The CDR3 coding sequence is TGTGCCAGCACCCCCTGGGGCTCTTCTACAGATACGCAGTATTTT.

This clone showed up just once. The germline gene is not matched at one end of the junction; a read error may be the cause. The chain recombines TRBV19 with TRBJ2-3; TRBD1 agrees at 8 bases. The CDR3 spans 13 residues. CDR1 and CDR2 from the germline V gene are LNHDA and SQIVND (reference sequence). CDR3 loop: CASSSKGTGTQYF. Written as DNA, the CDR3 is TGTGCCAGTAGTTCGAAGGGGACAGGTACGCAGTATTTT.

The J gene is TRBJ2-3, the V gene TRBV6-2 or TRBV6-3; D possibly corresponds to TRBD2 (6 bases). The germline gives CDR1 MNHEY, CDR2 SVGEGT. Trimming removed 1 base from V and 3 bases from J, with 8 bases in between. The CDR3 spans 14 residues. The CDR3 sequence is CASSYWGETDTQYF. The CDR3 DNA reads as TGTGCCAGCAGTTACTGGGGGGAAACAGATACGCAGTATTTT.

The CDR3 reads CASSRTSGMSDTQYF. In DNA form, the CDR3 reads TGTGCCAGCTCACGGACTAGCGGGATGTCAGATACGCAGTATTTT. The chain recombines TRBV18 with TRBJ2-3, with 12 bases fitting TRBD2. Germline-derived CDR1 and CDR2 are KGHSH and LQKENI. The CDR3 sequence is 15 residues long. Unmatched junction bases numbered 3, after V lost 4 bases and J lost 4 bases.

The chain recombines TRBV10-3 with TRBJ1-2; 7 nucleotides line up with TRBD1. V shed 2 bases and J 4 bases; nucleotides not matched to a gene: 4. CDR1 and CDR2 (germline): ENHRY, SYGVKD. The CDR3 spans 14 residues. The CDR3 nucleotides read TGTGCCATCAGTGAGACGACAGGGTCCTATGGCTACACCTTC. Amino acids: CAISETTGSYGYTF.

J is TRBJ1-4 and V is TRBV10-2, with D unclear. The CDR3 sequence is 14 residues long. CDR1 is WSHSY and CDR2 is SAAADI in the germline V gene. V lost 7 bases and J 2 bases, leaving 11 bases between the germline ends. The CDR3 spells CASTSWGTNEKLFF. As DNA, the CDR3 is TGCGCCAGCACCTCCTGGGGTACTAATGAAAAACTGTTTTTT.

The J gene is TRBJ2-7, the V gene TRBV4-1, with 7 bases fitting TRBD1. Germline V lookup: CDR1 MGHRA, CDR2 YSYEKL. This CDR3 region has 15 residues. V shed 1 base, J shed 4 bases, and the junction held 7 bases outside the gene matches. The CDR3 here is CASSQGQGIWYEQYF. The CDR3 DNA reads TGCGCCAGCAGCCAAGGACAGGGCATATGGTACGAGCAGTACTTC.

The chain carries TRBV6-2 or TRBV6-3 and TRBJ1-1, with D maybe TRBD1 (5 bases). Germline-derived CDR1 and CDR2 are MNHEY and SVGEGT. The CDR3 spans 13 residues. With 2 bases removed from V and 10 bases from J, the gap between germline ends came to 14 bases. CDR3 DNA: TGTGCCAGCAGTTACCCCCAGGGCCTGGGAGCTTTCTTT. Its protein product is CASSYPQGLGAFF.

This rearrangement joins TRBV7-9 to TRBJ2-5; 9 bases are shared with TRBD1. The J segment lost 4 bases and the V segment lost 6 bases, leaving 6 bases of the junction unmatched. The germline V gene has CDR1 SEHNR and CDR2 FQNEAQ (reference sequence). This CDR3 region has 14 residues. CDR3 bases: TGTGCCAGCAGTTTACCGACAGGGGGAGAGACCCAGTACTTC. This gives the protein CASSLPTGGETQYF. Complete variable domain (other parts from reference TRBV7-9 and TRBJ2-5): DTGVSQNPRHKITKRGQNVTFRCDPISEHNRLYWYRQTLGQGPEFLTYFQNEAQLEKSRLLSDRFSAERPKGSFSTLEIQRTEQGDSAMYLCASSLPTGGETQYFGPGTRLLVL.

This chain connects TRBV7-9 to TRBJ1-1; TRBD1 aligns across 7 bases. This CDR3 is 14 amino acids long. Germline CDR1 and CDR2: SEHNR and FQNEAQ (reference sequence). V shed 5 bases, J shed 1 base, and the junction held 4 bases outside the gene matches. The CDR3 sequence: CASSLSGGNTEAFF. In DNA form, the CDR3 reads TGTGCCAGCAGCCTCTCAGGGGGGAACACTGAAGCTTTCTTT.

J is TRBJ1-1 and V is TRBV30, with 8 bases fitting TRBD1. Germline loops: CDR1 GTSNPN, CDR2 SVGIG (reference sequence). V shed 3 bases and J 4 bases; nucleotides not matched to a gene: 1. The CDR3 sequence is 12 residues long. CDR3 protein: CAWSRGPTEAFF. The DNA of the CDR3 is TGTGCCTGGAGCAGGGGGCCCACTGAAGCTTTCTTT.

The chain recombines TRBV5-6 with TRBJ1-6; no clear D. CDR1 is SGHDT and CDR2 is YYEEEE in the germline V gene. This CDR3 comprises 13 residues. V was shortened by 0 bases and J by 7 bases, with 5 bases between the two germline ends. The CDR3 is CASSLVGNSPLHF. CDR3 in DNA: TGTGCCAGCAGCTTGGTCGGCAATTCACCCCTCCACTTT.

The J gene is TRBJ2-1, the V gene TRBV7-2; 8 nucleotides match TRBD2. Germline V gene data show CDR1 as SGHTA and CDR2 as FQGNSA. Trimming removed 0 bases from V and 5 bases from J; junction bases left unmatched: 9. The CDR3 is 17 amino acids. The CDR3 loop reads CASSLAPGGRYNNEQFF. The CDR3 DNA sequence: TGTGCCAGCAGCTTAGCCCCCGGCGGGAGGTACAACAATGAGCAGTTCTTC.

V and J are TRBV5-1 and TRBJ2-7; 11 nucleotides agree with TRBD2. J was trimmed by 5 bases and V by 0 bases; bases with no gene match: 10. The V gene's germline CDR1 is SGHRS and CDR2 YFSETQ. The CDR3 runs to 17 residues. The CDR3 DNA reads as TGCGCCAGCAGCTTGGTAGTAGCGGGAGGGTCCTTTCACGAGCAGTACTTC. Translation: CASSLVVAGGSFHEQYF.

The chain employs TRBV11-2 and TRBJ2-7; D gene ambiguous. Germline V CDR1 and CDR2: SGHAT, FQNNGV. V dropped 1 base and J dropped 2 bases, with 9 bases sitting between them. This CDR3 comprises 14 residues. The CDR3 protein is CASSLGARPYEQYF. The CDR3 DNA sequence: TGTGCCAGCAGCTTAGGAGCCAGACCCTACGAGCAGTACTTC.

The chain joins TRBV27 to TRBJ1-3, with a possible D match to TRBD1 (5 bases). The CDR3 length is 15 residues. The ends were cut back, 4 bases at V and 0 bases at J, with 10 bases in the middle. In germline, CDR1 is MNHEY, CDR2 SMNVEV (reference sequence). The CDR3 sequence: CASSSGRISGNTIYF. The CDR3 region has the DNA TGTGCCAGCAGTTCGGGACGGATCTCTGGAAACACCATATATTTT.

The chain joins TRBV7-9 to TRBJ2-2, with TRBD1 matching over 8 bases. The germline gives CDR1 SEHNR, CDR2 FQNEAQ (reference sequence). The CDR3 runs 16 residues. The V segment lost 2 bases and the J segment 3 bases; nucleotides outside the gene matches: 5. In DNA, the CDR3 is TGTGCCAGCAGCTTAATGAGCAGGGGGCACACCGGGGAGCTGTTTTTT. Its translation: CASSLMSRGHTGELFF. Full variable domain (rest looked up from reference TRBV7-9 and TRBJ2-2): DTGVSQNPRHKITKRGQNVTFRCDPISEHNRLYWYRQTLGQGPEFLTYFQNEAQLEKSRLLSDRFSAERPKGSFSTLEIQRTEQGDSAMYLCASSLMSRGHTGELFFGEGSRLTVL.